The 15 T cell receptor beta chains reported below all come from one sample, sequenced in a study of cytomegalovirus exposure and HLA in healthy donors. With 60 Vbeta and 13 Jbeta primers, the PCR was carried out. Assay used: immunoSEQ multiplex PCR; TCRdb lists only in-frame clones, some missing. The profile shows 150,000 to 180,000 clones, less than 80% of them singletons. Sequencing input: PBMCs. All receptors derive from a man aged 25-45 years in good health and CMV-seronegative.

This sequence joins TRBV19 and TRBJ1-1; a weak D match, TRBD1 (5 bases). The ends were cut back, 5 bases at V and 3 bases at J, with 10 bases in the middle. This CDR3 is built from 13 residues. Germline V gene sequence: CDR1 LNHDA, CDR2 SQIVND (reference sequence). As DNA, the CDR3 is TGTGCCAGTAGTTCGGACACTGACACTGAAGCTTTCTTT. Encoded protein: CASSSDTDTEAFF.

About this clone: The junction differs from germline at one of its ends, possibly a read error. The chain employs TRBV5-1 and TRBJ1-6; 9 nucleotides align to TRBD1. There are 15 residues in the CDR3. CDR1 SGHRS and CDR2 YFSETQ come from the germline V gene. DNA of the CDR3: TGCGCCAGCAGCTTGGCCGGACAGGGGATTTCACCCCTCAACTTT. Translated, it gives CASSLAGQGISPLNF.

The CDR3 sequence is CASRTGNYGYTF. CDR3 bases: TGTGCCAGCAGGACAGGGAACTATGGCTACACCTTC. The chain employs TRBV6-1 and TRBJ1-2; 7 nucleotides line up with TRBD1. Germline V gene data show CDR1 as MNHNS and CDR2 as SASEGT. J was trimmed by 2 bases and V by 6 bases; bases with no gene match: 0. This CDR3 is 12 amino acids long.

J is TRBJ2-7 and V is TRBV6-1, with D maybe TRBD2 (5 bases). This CDR3 has 12 amino acids. V lost 2 bases, J lost 3 bases, and 5 bases lay in between. The germline V gene has CDR1 MNHNS and CDR2 SASEGT. In DNA form, the CDR3 reads TGTGCCAGCAGTGAACGGGGCTACGAGCAGTACTTC. Translating gives CASSERGYEQYF.

The rearrangement uses TRBV2 and TRBJ2-6; TRBD1 aligns across 9 bases. The CDR3 runs 16 residues. Germline loops: CDR1 SNHLY, CDR2 FYNNEI. The V segment lost 4 bases and the J segment 5 bases; nucleotides outside the gene matches: 6. The CDR3 DNA reads as TGTGCCAGCAGTGGGACAGGGGCCCTCCGGGCCAACGTCCTGACTTTC. This gives the protein CASSGTGALRANVLTF. Full variable domain (outside the CDR3, taken from reference TRBV2 and TRBJ2-6): EPEVTQTPSHQVTQMGQEVILRCVPISNHLYFYWYRQILGQKVEFLVSFYNNEISEKSEIFDDQFSVERPDGSNFTLKIRSTKLEDSAMYFCASSGTGALRANVLTFGAGSRLTVL.

The V and J genes are TRBV5-6 and TRBJ1-5, with TRBD1 matching 7 bases. Germline-derived CDR1 and CDR2 are SGHDT and YYEEEE. This CDR3 is 18 amino acids long. Unmatched junction bases numbered 12, after V lost 3 bases and J lost 0 bases. This CDR3 reads CASSSNLINRGSNQPQHF. The DNA for the CDR3 is TGTGCCAGCAGCTCCAACCTTATAAACAGGGGTAGCAATCAGCCCCAGCATTTT.

Here the CDR3 DNA reads TGTGCCAGCAGTCCCCTCCAGGTACTCTCTGGAAACACCATATATTTT. It codes for CASSPLQVLSGNTIYF. The rearrangement joins TRBV28 to TRBJ1-3, with no clear D. CDR1 and CDR2 (germline): MDHEN, SYDVKM. The CDR3 is made up of 16 amino acids. Trimming shortened V by 5 bases and J by 0 bases, and 14 bases separated the two germline ends. Full variable domain (outside the CDR3, taken from reference TRBV28 and TRBJ1-3): DVKVTQSSRYLVKRTGEKVFLECVQDMDHENMFWYRQDPGLGLRLIYFSYDVKMKEKGDIPEGYSVSREKKERFSLILESASTNQTSMYLCASSPLQVLSGNTIYFGEGSWLTVV.

J is TRBJ1-5 and V is TRBV6-1; possible D gene TRBD1, 5 bases. Between the trimmed V and J ends, which lost 6 bases and 0 bases, there was a span of 12 bases. The CDR3 loop spans 15 amino acids. In germline, CDR1 is MNHNS, CDR2 SASEGT. CDR3 loop: CASSMTVDSNQPQHF. The CDR3, as DNA: TGTGCCAGCAGCATGACAGTGGATAGCAATCAGCCCCAGCATTTT.

The rearrangement joins TRBV2 to TRBJ1-5; D remains ambiguous. CDR1 SNHLY and CDR2 FYNNEI come from the germline V gene. The CDR3 is made up of 13 amino acids. V was cut by 7 bases and J by 2 bases, with 9 bases left in between. The CDR3 sequence is CASTREGNQPQHF. The CDR3 DNA sequence: TGTGCCAGCACTCGTGAGGGCAATCAGCCCCAGCATTTT.

The genes are TRBV7-2 and TRBJ1-1; D is unresolved. Trimming took off 0 bases at V and 11 bases at J, with 7 bases between the two ends. The CDR3 has 11 residues. From germline, CDR1 is SGHTA and CDR2 FQGNSA. In nucleotides, the CDR3 is TGTGCCAGCAGCTTAGCCCCCCTGGCTTTCTTT. Protein: CASSLAPLAFF.

The chain couples TRBV7-8 to TRBJ1-5, with D maybe TRBD1 (6 bases). The V end lost 1 base, the J end lost 7 bases, and 14 bases lay between the germline ends. The CDR3 loop spans 15 amino acids. The V gene's germline CDR1 is SGHVS and CDR2 FQNEAQ. DNA for the CDR3: TGTGCCAGCAGCTTAGACAGGGTCGGAGAGCAGCCCCAGCATTTT. Translation gives CASSLDRVGEQPQHF.

The chain carries TRBV30 and TRBJ1-5; weak D call: TRBD1 (6 bases). The length of the CDR3 is 13 residues. Germline CDR1 is GTSNPN and CDR2 is SVGIG (reference sequence). Deletions cut 2 bases from V and 4 bases from J, with 9 bases between. Here the CDR3 DNA reads TGTGCCTGGAGTTTAGACAGGAATCAGCCCCAGCATTTT. Translating gives CAWSLDRNQPQHF. Full variable domain (outside the CDR3, taken from reference TRBV30 and TRBJ1-5): SQTIHQWPATLVQPVGSPLSLECTVEGTSNPNLYWYRQAAGRGLQLLFYSVGIGQISSEVPQNLSASRPQDRQFILSSKKLLLSDSGFYLCAWSLDRNQPQHFGDGTRLSIL.

The V gene is TRBV7-8, the J gene TRBJ2-1; D possibly corresponds to TRBD2 (7 bases). Germline V gene lookup returns CDR1 SGHVS and CDR2 FQNEAQ. The CDR3 has 15 amino acids. The ends were cut back, 4 bases at V and 2 bases at J, with 12 bases in the middle. CDR3 nucleotides: TGTGCCAGCAGCTGGATCGGGGGGCCCTACAATGAGCAGTTCTTC. Amino acid sequence: CASSWIGGPYNEQFF.

The V gene is TRBV18, the J gene TRBJ2-7; perhaps TRBD1 as D (5 bases). The CDR3 extends over 16 amino acids. Germline V CDR1 and CDR2: KGHSH, LQKENI. V lost 0 bases to trimming and J lost 3 bases, with 15 bases between them. The chain's CDR3 is CASSPPSMEGVYEQYF. The CDR3 DNA sequence: TGTGCCAGCTCACCACCGAGTATGGAAGGGGTCTACGAGCAGTACTTC.

The CDR3 is CASRTSGDTDTQYF. DNA for the CDR3: TGTGCCAGCCGTACTAGCGGGGATACAGATACGCAGTATTTT. The rearrangement joins TRBV18 to TRBJ2-3; 10 bases fit TRBD2. V lost 8 bases to trimming and J lost 3 bases; unmatched junction nucleotides: 5. Germline CDR1 and CDR2: KGHSH and LQKENI. The CDR3 totals 14 residues. Supplemented by reference TRBV18 and TRBJ2-3, the full variable domain reads NAGVMQNPRHLVRRRGQEARLRCSPMKGHSHVYWYRQLPEEGLKFMVYLQKENIIDESGMPKERFSAEFPKEGPSILRIQQVVRGDSAAYFCASRTSGDTDTQYFGPGTRLTVL.